The 3 T cell receptor beta chains in this list originate from one sample, sequenced in a study of T cell repertoires in cytomegalovirus infection. Via MiXCR, TCRdb re-called the reads, giving one row per CDR3 protein. The sample lists about a million distinct CDR3 sequences, approximately 33% seen once, with around 15% in the top ten. Antigens for these TCRs are unknown. The specimen was cultured CD8+ T cells from PBMCs, collected from culture after CMV antigen stimulation. These receptors were obtained from a human donor in good health (CMV status not recorded). Some clones in this sample may be carry-over from other donors' samples.

V and J are TRBV27 and TRBJ1-1; 7 nucleotides agree with TRBD1. The germline V gene has CDR1 MNHEY and CDR2 SMNVEV (reference sequence). The CDR3 loop spans 15 amino acids. V was pared by 3 bases and J by 6 bases, with 10 bases of the junction left unmatched. The CDR3 DNA is TGTGCCAGCAGTTTGACAGGGTCCCTCTTGTCTGAAGCTTTCTTT. Translated: CASSLTGSLLSEAFF.

The chain employs TRBV7-3 and TRBJ2-4; weak D call: TRBD1 (6 bases). The CDR3 totals 14 residues. Germline CDR1 reads SGHTA; CDR2 reads FQGTGA. The V end was cut by 5 bases, the J end by 6 bases, with 14 bases between. CDR3 residues: CASSPAPQGNIQYF. The CDR3 bases are TGTGCCAGCAGCCCAGCACCACAGGGAAACATTCAGTACTTC.

Many counts were recorded for this clonotype. The chain links TRBV6-2 or TRBV6-3 to TRBJ2-7; D might be TRBD1 (6 bases). The V and J ends lost 4 bases and 12 bases respectively, with 13 bases between them. CDR1 and CDR2 (germline): MNHEY, SVGEGT. This CDR3 is built from 11 residues. CDR3 nucleotide sequence: TGTGCCAGCAGTTCCTCGACAGGATTGTACGTC. This gives the protein CASSSSTGLYV.